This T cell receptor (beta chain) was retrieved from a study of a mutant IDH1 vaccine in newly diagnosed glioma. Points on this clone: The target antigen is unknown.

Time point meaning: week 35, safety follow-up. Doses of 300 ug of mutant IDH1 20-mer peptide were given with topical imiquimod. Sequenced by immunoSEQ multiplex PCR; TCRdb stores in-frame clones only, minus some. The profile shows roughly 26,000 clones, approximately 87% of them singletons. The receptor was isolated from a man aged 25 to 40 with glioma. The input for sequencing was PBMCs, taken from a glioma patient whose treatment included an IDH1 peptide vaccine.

The CDR3 nucleotides are TGCGCCAGCGGCAGGACAGGGACTGAAGCTTTCTTT. It yields the protein CASGRTGTEAFF. The chain employs TRBV5-1 and TRBJ1-1; 8 bases are shared with TRBD1. V gave up 7 bases and J gave up 5 bases; unmatched junction bases: 4. Germline-derived CDR1 and CDR2 are SGHRS and YFSETQ. This CDR3 spans 12 amino acids.